The next 27 T cell receptor beta chains were all read from a single sample in a study of cytomegalovirus exposure and HLA in healthy donors. Vbeta (60) and Jbeta (13) primers were used in the PCR. Here immunoSEQ multiplex PCR was the method, and the copy in TCRdb shows in-frame clones only, minus some. The sample carries under 100,000 clones, 60% to 80% recorded once. Sequencing used PBMCs. The receptors were sampled from a woman aged 45-59 years in good health and CMV-seropositive.

The chain combines TRBV27 with TRBJ1-6; D call uncertain. The CDR3 totals 16 residues. The V and J ends lost 3 bases and 3 bases respectively, with 12 bases between them. CDR1 and CDR2 from the germline V gene are MNHEY and SMNVEV (reference sequence). CDR3 residues: CASSFAGFSYNSPLHF. Written as DNA, the CDR3 is TGTGCCAGCAGTTTTGCAGGTTTCAGCTATAATTCACCCCTCCACTTT.

This chain connects TRBV27 to TRBJ2-3; D perhaps matches TRBD2 (6 bases). Looked up from germline, CDR1 is MNHEY and CDR2 is SMNVEV (reference sequence). V lost 5 bases and J lost 1, with 19 bases in between. This CDR3 comprises 17 residues. CDR3 DNA sequence: TGTGCCAGCAGTCTCCTTGTGGTTGGAGGGGGCACAGATACGCAGTATTTT. Translation: CASSLLVVGGGTDTQYF.

This chain joins TRBV28 and TRBJ2-6, with 9 bases fitting TRBD1. After removal of 5 bases from V and 0 bases from J, the junction contained 8 bases not matched to a gene. This CDR3 contains 18 residues. The germline V gene has CDR1 MDHEN and CDR2 SYDVKM. The CDR3 region is CASSQFTGGISGANVLTF. The CDR3 DNA is TGTGCCAGCAGTCAGTTTACAGGGGGCATCTCTGGGGCCAACGTCCTGACTTTC.

This sequence joins TRBV5-4 and TRBJ2-3, with 7 nucleotides matching TRBD1. Germline V gives CDR1 SGHNT, CDR2 YYREEE (reference sequence). The CDR3 spans 16 residues. J lost 0 bases, V lost 3 bases, and 7 bases had no gene match. CDR3 sequence: CASSWETGPSTDTQYF. CDR3 DNA sequence: TGTGCCAGCAGCTGGGAGACAGGGCCTAGCACAGATACGCAGTATTTT.

The chain is built from TRBV4-3 and TRBJ2-2; TRBD2 might be the D (6 bases). Between the trimmed V and J ends, which lost 4 bases and 7 bases, there was a span of 16 bases. This CDR3 contains 15 residues. Germline CDR1 and CDR2: LGHNA and YSLEER. CDR3 amino acids: CASSPIRDFGGELFF. The CDR3 DNA follows: TGCGCCAGCAGCCCGATCCGGGACTTCGGCGGGGAGCTGTTTTTT.

The J gene is TRBJ2-7, the V gene TRBV23-1; D is possibly TRBD1 (5 bases). TRBV23-1 belongs to the ORF category, with a function that is uncertain. Trimming took off 4 bases at V and 1 base at J, with 35 bases between the two ends. CDR3 size: 22 residues. This CDR3 is CASSRVNRRSTQGRTPSYEQYF. The CDR3 DNA reads TGCGCCAGCAGTCGCGTCAACCGCCGTTCCACCCAGGGTCGAACCCCATCCTACGAGCAGTACTTC.

The chain has TRBV9 and TRBJ2-5, with D maybe TRBD2 (5 bases). Germline loops: CDR1 SGDLS, CDR2 YYNGEE. V was clipped by 4 bases and J by 4 bases, with 17 bases between them. CDR3 length: 15 amino acids. CDR3 nucleotides: TGTGCCAGCAGCCCACCCGGCGGGCCAAGAGAGACCCAGTACTTC. Encoded protein: CASSPPGGPRETQYF.

This clone was seen a handful of times. V usage is TRBV29-1 and J usage is TRBJ1-6; 7 bases agree with TRBD1. The trim removed 2 bases at V and 7 bases at J, leaving 5 bases unmatched. Germline values: CDR1 SQVTM, CDR2 ANQGSEA. The CDR3 sequence is 14 residues long. The CDR3 DNA follows: TGCAGCGTTGAACGGGACAGAAAGAATTCACCCCTCCACTTT. As protein: CSVERDRKNSPLHF.

This chain uses TRBV27 with TRBJ1-2; D may be TRBD1 (6 bases). Germline CDR1 is MNHEY and CDR2 is SMNVEV (reference sequence). V gave up 0 bases and J gave up 5 bases, with 13 bases separating them. This CDR3 has 15 residues. CDR3 loop: CASSLSVVRGYGYTF. In DNA, the CDR3 is TGTGCCAGCAGTTTATCGGTTGTCAGGGGATATGGCTACACCTTC.

The chain carries TRBV29-1 and TRBJ1-1, with D uncertain. V was shortened by 4 bases and J by 1 base, with 13 bases between the two germline ends. The CDR3 extends over 14 amino acids. Germline loops: CDR1 SQVTM, CDR2 ANQGSEA. For the CDR3, the DNA is TGCAGCGTTGTAACGCCCACGGGGAACACTGAAGCTTTCTTT. It encodes CSVVTPTGNTEAFF.

The chain recombines TRBV10-3 with TRBJ2-3, with 10 bases identical to TRBD2. CDR1 and CDR2 (germline): ENHRY, SYGVKD. V lost 5 bases to trimming and J lost 5 bases; unmatched junction nucleotides: 4. The CDR3 totals 14 residues. The chain's CDR3 is CAISLAGDGDTQYF. The CDR3 DNA reads TGTGCCATCAGTCTAGCGGGAGACGGAGATACGCAGTATTTT.

The chain combines TRBV7-3 with TRBJ1-2; a possible D gene is TRBD1 (5 bases). This CDR3 spans 16 amino acids. The ends were cut back, 5 bases at V and 7 bases at J, with 23 bases in the middle. Germline CDR1 reads SGHTA; CDR2 reads FQGTGA. Here the CDR3 reads CASSTRDGGRLGGYTF. For the CDR3, the DNA is TGTGCCAGCAGCACCCGGGACGGAGGGCGATTAGGTGGCTACACCTTC.

The V and J genes are TRBV18 and TRBJ2-5, with 7 positions matching TRBD1. The CDR3 runs 14 residues. Germline V gene lookup returns CDR1 KGHSH and CDR2 LQKENI. V shed 3 bases, J shed 2 bases, and the junction held 3 bases outside the gene matches. CDR3 region: CASSPMGQQETQYF. CDR3 bases: TGTGCCAGCTCACCTATGGGACAGCAAGAGACCCAGTACTTC.

The rearrangement uses TRBV28 and TRBJ2-6, with D possibly TRBD1 on 6 matching bases. The V end was cut by 5 bases, the J end by 2 bases, with 13 bases between. Germline CDR1 MDHEN, CDR2 SYDVKM. This CDR3 is 16 amino acids long. The CDR3 region is CASSPGTPTGANVLTF. The CDR3 bases are TGTGCCAGCAGTCCTGGGACACCCACTGGGGCCAACGTCCTGACTTTC.

DNA for the CDR3: TGTGCCAGCAGTAACAGGGGCCGGCGAGGCTACACCTTC. Its translation is CASSNRGRRGYTF. The chain couples TRBV2 to TRBJ1-2; TRBD1 matches at 7 bases. Germline V gene sequence: CDR1 SNHLY, CDR2 FYNNEI. The J segment lost 8 bases and the V segment lost 5 bases, leaving 8 bases of the junction unmatched. This CDR3 spans 13 amino acids. Together with reference TRBV2 and TRBJ1-2, the CDR3 gives the full variable domain: EPEVTQTPSHQVTQMGQEVILRCVPISNHLYFYWYRQILGQKVEFLVSFYNNEISEKSEIFDDQFSVERPDGSNFTLKIRSTKLEDSAMYFCASSNRGRRGYTFGSGTRLTVV.

The rearrangement links TRBV11-2 to TRBJ2-2, with D tentatively TRBD2 (5 bases). The length of the CDR3 is 16 residues. The germline V and J ends were trimmed by 5 bases and 0 bases, with 13 bases remaining between them. Germline CDR1 is SGHAT and CDR2 is FQNNGV. The CDR3 protein is CASSRRAGANTGELFF. The CDR3 DNA reads as TGTGCCAGCAGCCGGCGGGCAGGAGCGAACACCGGGGAGCTGTTTTTT.

This chain connects TRBV7-8 to TRBJ2-2; 7 bases line up with TRBD2. J gave up 4 bases and V 8 bases, and 4 bases lay outside the gene matches. Per germline, CDR1 SGHVS and CDR2 FQNEAQ. CDR3 length equals 13 residues. CDR3 nucleotides: TGTGCCAGCCACGGGGGGTTCACCGGGGAGCTGTTTTTT. Translated: CASHGGFTGELFF. The variable domain in full, with the rest retrieved from reference TRBV7-8 and TRBJ2-2, is GAGVSQSPRYKVAKRGQDVALRCDPISGHVSLFWYQQALGQGPEFLTYFQNEAQLDKSGLPSDRFFAERPEGSVSTLKIQRTQQEDSAVYLCASHGGFTGELFFGEGSRLTVL.

V and J are TRBV28 and TRBJ2-7; no firm D call. The CDR3 is 14 residues long. V dropped 4 bases and J dropped 4 bases, with 14 bases sitting between them. The germline V gene has CDR1 MDHEN and CDR2 SYDVKM. The CDR3 sequence is CASSSPAGWYEQYF. DNA for the CDR3: TGTGCCAGCAGTTCCCCTGCCGGGTGGTACGAGCAGTACTTC.

The gene calls are TRBV11-2 and TRBJ1-2, with D unclear. Germline CDR1 is SGHAT and CDR2 is FQNNGV. The CDR3 is 13 residues long. The V and J ends lost 7 bases and 7 bases respectively, with 16 bases between them. The CDR3 DNA follows: TGTGCCAGCACCTCCCGGGCGGGAATTGGCTACACCTTC. Its translation is CASTSRAGIGYTF.

This chain joins TRBV7-8 and TRBJ2-7, with D maybe TRBD1 (7 bases). Trimming stripped 2 bases from V and 6 bases from J, with 17 bases between. There are 15 residues in the CDR3. Germline V gene sequence: CDR1 SGHVS, CDR2 FQNEAQ. DNA of the CDR3: TGTGCCAGCAGCTTAAACGCAGGGGGGAACTTCGAGCAGTACTTC. Translating it yields CASSLNAGGNFEQYF.

This rearrangement joins TRBV19 to TRBJ2-7; TRBD1 agrees at 9 bases. V lost 5 bases, J lost 2 bases, and 22 bases stayed unmatched. Per germline, CDR1 LNHDA and CDR2 SQIVND (reference sequence). The CDR3 is 20 residues long. In DNA, the CDR3 is TGTGCCAGTAGTGTTTTCTCTGGACAGGGGCTCCGAGCTTTAACCTACGAGCAGTACTTC. Its translation: CASSVFSGQGLRALTYEQYF.

The chain carries TRBV14 and TRBJ2-2; maybe TRBD2 (5 bases). Germline V CDR1 and CDR2: SGHDN, FVKESK. The CDR3 has 16 residues. Trimming cost V 1 base and J 3 bases, with 12 bases left between them. CDR3 in amino acids: CASSQVRERDTGELFF. The CDR3 DNA follows: TGTGCCAGCAGCCAAGTGAGGGAGAGGGACACCGGGGAGCTGTTTTTT.

This sequence joins TRBV28 and TRBJ1-2; D gene unclear. In germline, CDR1 is MDHEN, CDR2 SYDVKM. CDR3 length equals 11 residues. Trimming took off 3 bases at V and 6 bases at J, with 5 bases between the two ends. CDR3 in amino acids: CASSFFNGYTF. The CDR3 coding sequence is TGTGCCAGCAGTTTTTTTAATGGCTACACCTTC.

This chain connects TRBV4-3 to TRBJ2-7, with TRBD2 as a possible D gene (7 bases). From germline, CDR1 is LGHNA and CDR2 YSLEER. V shed 4 bases and J shed 3 bases, with 22 bases lying between them. The CDR3 consists of 17 residues. The DNA for the CDR3 is TGCGCCAGCAGCCGGGGGACTGGGGGGGCTGGTGGCTACGAGCAGTACTTC. Amino acid sequence: CASSRGTGGAGGYEQYF.

This clone came up a few times. The genes are TRBV4-1 and TRBJ2-5, with 9 bases matching TRBD1. This CDR3 comprises 16 residues. V lost 1 base, J lost 11 bases, and 14 bases stayed unmatched. Germline lookup yields CDR1 MGHRA and CDR2 YSYEKL. The CDR3 DNA is TGCGCCAGCAGCCAAGCAATCGGGACAGGGCGTCGAGAGCAGTACTTC. Translating gives CASSQAIGTGRREQYF.

CDR3 region: CASTLSRTSEQFF. DNA for the CDR3: TGTGCCAGCACCCTCTCCCGGACTAGCGAGCAGTTCTTC. This chain connects TRBV27 to TRBJ2-1; the match to TRBD2 covers 8 bases. This CDR3 has 13 amino acids. The junction had 9 bases not matched to a gene; V was cut back by 7 bases and J by 10 bases. CDR1 and CDR2 from the germline V gene are MNHEY and SMNVEV (reference sequence).

V usage is TRBV6-1 and J usage is TRBJ1-2, with TRBD1 as a possible D gene (5 bases). V lost 7 bases and J lost 6, with 18 bases in between. The germline V gene encodes CDR1 MNHNS and CDR2 SASEGT. The CDR3 is made up of 14 amino acids. In DNA form, the CDR3 reads TGTGCCAGCACCCGAGACAGCCTAAGGGATGGCTACACCTTC. It specifies CASTRDSLRDGYTF.